Sequencing of this T cell receptor beta chain was carried out in a study of blood T cell repertoires in COVID-19. Study-level information: Sources were T cells, B-cell-depleted T cells, or PBMCs; the material itself was cDNA or gDNA.

The protocol was immunoSEQ multiplex PCR, while the TCRdb copy is restricted to in-frame clones and leaves out a portion. The sample shows around 350,000 clones, approximately 86% of them seen only once. The germline gives CDR1 ENHRY, CDR2 SYGVKD. Trimming pared 2 bases from V and 4 bases from J, leaving 10 bases between. This CDR3 region has 14 residues. This receptor was obtained from a human donor in a cohort sampled during active COVID-19. The sequenced material came from peripheral blood. This rearrangement joins TRBV10-3 to TRBJ2-3; D uncertain. The CDR3 DNA reads TGTGCCATCAGTGAGGGCAGGTCAGCAGATACGCAGTATTTT. This gives the protein CAISEGRSADTQYF.